This T cell receptor (beta chain) is from a study of control samples from healthy donors and cancer patients. The assay was immunoSEQ multiplex PCR, and TCRdb's table has in-frame clones only and misses some. The sample consists of approximately 220,000 clones, 90% to 95% of them appearing once. The V end was cut by 4 bases, the J end by 0 bases, with 13 bases between. The length of the CDR3 is 15 residues. Germline CDR1 and CDR2: SGHRS and YFSETQ. Sequencing was carried out using blood. The TCR originated in a man aged 50 or older in good health. The chain is built from TRBV5-1 and TRBJ1-1, with D perhaps matching TRBD1 (5 bases). CDR3 residues: CASSKGERMNTEAFF. The CDR3, as DNA: TGCGCCAGCAGCAAAGGGGAACGCATGAACACTGAAGCTTTCTTT.